These T cell receptor beta chains were read from a single sample in a study of OX40 agonist ivuxolimab in advanced cancers. Generated by immunoSEQ multiplex PCR, the TCRdb table keeps only in-frame clones and is missing some. Of about 21,000 clones in the sample, around 87% were seen once. The sequenced sample was CD4+ or CD8+ T cells sorted from blood, obtained in a trial of the OX40 agonist ivuxolimab. The receptors stem from an adult with an advanced solid tumor such as melanoma, head and neck, liver or kidney cancer. Both conserved end residues are part of each CDR3. D genes are given only for firm matches. A row's size may be missing; if present it is once, few, many or a size class.

length	V	size	D	J	CDR3	DNA
14	TRBV9	.	.	TRBJ2-7	CASSVGPGPYGQYF	TGTGCCAGCAGCGTAGGGCCAGGGCCCTACGGGCAGTACTTC
16	TRBV9	.	TRBD2	TRBJ2-7	CASSVGGSGDNYEQYF	TGTGCCAGCAGCGTAGGGGGAAGCGGGGATAACTACGAGCAGTACTTC
13	TRBV11-1	.	.	TRBJ2-1	CASSRGLYNEQFF	TGTGCCAGCAGCCGGGGACTGTACAATGAGCAGTTCTTC
16	TRBV6-5	.	TRBD1	TRBJ1-1	CASSSGQLRLYTEAFF	TGTGCCAGCAGTTCGGGACAGCTAAGACTTTACACTGAAGCTTTCTTT
14	TRBV7-8	.	.	TRBJ2-5	CASSLGDQRETQYF	TGTGCCAGCAGCTTAGGGGACCAGAGGGAGACCCAGTACTTC
15	TRBV7-3	.	TRBD2	TRBJ2-3	CASSSLAGSTDTQYF	TGTGCCAGCAGCTCCCTAGCGGGGAGCACAGATACGCAGTATTTT
13	TRBV19	.	.	TRBJ2-1	CASSILDSDEQFF	TGTGCCAGTAGTATATTGGATAGCGATGAGCAGTTCTTC
14	TRBV5-6	.	.	TRBJ1-1	CASSLEGAGTEAFF	TGTGCCAGCAGCTTGGAAGGGGCTGGGACTGAAGCTTTCTTT
14	TRBV30	.	TRBD1	TRBJ1-1	CAWRPYQGAPEAFF	TGTGCCTGGAGGCCTTATCAGGGGGCACCTGAAGCTTTCTTT
12	TRBV5-1	.	.	TRBJ1-1	CASRPDSTEAFF	TGCGCCAGCAGGCCAGACAGCACTGAAGCTTTCTTT
15	TRBV27	.	TRBD1	TRBJ2-3	CASRGQGVLADTQYF	TGTGCCAGCCGGGGTCAGGGGGTATTGGCAGATACGCAGTATTTT
18	TRBV5-1	once	.	TRBJ2-6	CASSLAGPGGSGANVLTF	TGCGCCAGCAGCTTGGCCGGCCCAGGAGGTTCCGGGGCCAACGTCCTGACTTTC
14	TRBV4-1	once	TRBD1	TRBJ1-2	CASSHRQGFYGYTF	TGCGCCAGCAGCCACAGACAGGGGTTCTATGGCTACACCTTC
14	TRBV19	.	.	TRBJ1-5	CASSIVYLDQPQHF	TGTGCCAGTAGTATTGTTTATTTAGATCAGCCCCAGCATTTT
14	TRBV5-1	.	TRBD2	TRBJ2-7	CASSQAGNSYEQYF	TGCGCCAGCAGCCAAGCGGGGAACTCCTACGAGCAGTACTTC
13	TRBV7-3	.	.	TRBJ1-1	CASSSTGNTEAFF	TGTGCCAGCAGCTCGACAGGGAACACTGAAGCTTTCTTT
13	TRBV5-6	.	TRBD1	TRBJ2-7	CASSIGQGGRQYF	TGTGCCAGCAGCATCGGACAGGGCGGTAGGCAGTACTTC
13	TRBV29-1	.	TRBD1	TRBJ1-2	CSVDTGQAYGYTF	TGCAGCGTTGATACCGGACAGGCCTATGGCTACACCTTC
15	TRBV29-1	.	.	TRBJ2-1	CSVDTRGALNNEQFF	TGCAGCGTTGATACCCGGGGGGCCCTAAACAATGAGCAGTTCTTC
13	TRBV19	few	.	TRBJ2-7	CASSLDSTYEQYF	TGTGCCAGTAGTCTGGACAGCACCTACGAGCAGTACTTC
14	TRBV5-6	.	.	TRBJ2-3	CASSLVEGSDTQYF	TGTGCCAGCAGCTTGGTGGAAGGATCAGATACGCAGTATTTT
15	TRBV6-1	.	.	TRBJ1-5	CASSEEDSFYQPQHF	TGTGCCAGCAGTGAAGAGGACAGCTTCTATCAGCCCCAGCATTTT
16	TRBV5-6	.	.	TRBJ2-1	CASSLASAGTYNEQFF	TGTGCCAGCAGCTTGGCCTCGGCAGGGACTTACAATGAGCAGTTCTTC
15	TRBV5-6	.	TRBD2	TRBJ2-7	CASRPSGGIAYEQYF	TGTGCCAGCAGACCTAGCGGGGGAATTGCATACGAGCAGTACTTC
17	TRBV6-1	.	TRBD1	TRBJ1-6	CASSGGQANSYNSPLHF	TGTGCCAGCAGTGGCGGACAGGCCAACTCCTATAATTCACCCCTCCACTTT
13	TRBV4-1	.	.	TRBJ1-1	CASSQVQETEAFF	TGCGCCAGCAGCCAAGTTCAGGAGACTGAAGCTTTCTTT
13	TRBV13	.	.	TRBJ1-2	CASSFGGSSGYTF	TGTGCCAGCAGCTTTGGGGGATCTAGTGGCTACACCTTC
13	TRBV29-1	.	.	TRBJ2-5	CSVESRAQETQYF	TGCAGCGTTGAAAGCAGGGCCCAAGAGACCCAGTACTTC
13	TRBV30	few	TRBD1	TRBJ1-2	CAWAPTGGSGYTF	TGTGCCTGGGCCCCGACAGGGGGGTCCGGCTACACCTTC
13	TRBV6-5	.	.	TRBJ1-4	CASSWGTLEKLFF	TGTGCCAGCAGTTGGGGTACCCTAGAAAAACTGTTTTTT
16	TRBV7-9	.	.	TRBJ1-2	CASSLPAEIVLYGYTF	TGTGCCAGCAGCCTCCCGGCAGAGATCGTTCTCTATGGCTACACCTTC
16	TRBV7-7	.	TRBD1	TRBJ2-1	CASSSRTGGLADEQFF	TGTGCCAGCAGCTCCCGGACAGGGGGCCTCGCTGATGAGCAGTTCTTC
19	TRBV28	.	TRBD2	TRBJ2-3	CASSFPGSGGGQGTDTQYF	TGTGCCAGCAGTTTCCCTGGAAGTGGCGGGGGGCAGGGCACAGATACGCAGTATTTT
15	TRBV7-6	.	.	TRBJ1-1	CASRSETSGYTEAFF	TGTGCCAGCAGGTCCGAGACGAGTGGTTACACTGAAGCTTTCTTT
14	TRBV29-1	.	.	TRBJ2-7	CSADRGTPPYEQYF	TGCAGCGCCGACCGGGGAACCCCCCCTTACGAGCAGTACTTC
13	TRBV4-3	.	.	TRBJ1-2	CASSQELSYGYTF	TGCGCCAGCAGCCAAGAATTATCCTATGGCTACACCTTC
15	TRBV11-2	.	.	TRBJ2-7	CASSPSAAGIYEQYF	TGTGCCAGCAGCCCCAGTGCGGCAGGGATATACGAGCAGTACTTC
14	TRBV19	.	TRBD2	TRBJ2-3	CASSTLAGADTQYF	TGTGCCAGTAGTACGCTAGCGGGGGCCGATACGCAGTATTTT
19	TRBV19	.	.	TRBJ1-3	CASSIDVTPGISSGNTIYF	TGTGCCAGTAGTATAGATGTAACCCCAGGGATCTCCTCTGGAAACACCATATATTTT
14	TRBV6-5	few	.	TRBJ1-6	CASTVGSGDSPLHF	TGTGCCAGCACCGTCGGGAGTGGGGATTCACCCCTCCACTTT
12	TRBV7-9	.	.	TRBJ2-7	CASSPGFYEQYF	TGTGCCAGCAGCCCTGGGTTCTACGAGCAGTACTTC
12	TRBV9	.	.	TRBJ1-1	CASSAGNTEAFF	TGTGCCAGCAGCGCAGGGAACACTGAAGCTTTCTTT
13	TRBV5-1	.	.	TRBJ2-5	CASSSSAGRTQYF	TGCGCCAGCAGCTCCTCCGCGGGGCGGACCCAGTACTTC
15	TRBV9	once	TRBD1	TRBJ2-2	CASSVSTGGTGELFF	TGTGCCAGCAGCGTATCGACAGGGGGCACCGGGGAGCTGTTTTTT
17	TRBV2	.	TRBD1	TRBJ1-6	CASSEYPEDRAGSPLHF	TGTGCCAGCAGTGAATACCCTGAAGACAGGGCGGGTTCACCCCTCCACTTT
14	TRBV19	.	.	TRBJ1-1	CASSMGNMNTEAFF	TGTGCCAGTAGTATGGGGAACATGAACACTGAAGCTTTCTTT
16	TRBV6-5	once	TRBD2	TRBJ2-1	CASSYDPGGAYNEQFF	TGTGCCAGCAGTTACGACCCGGGGGGGGCCTACAATGAGCAGTTCTTC
15	TRBV27	.	TRBD1	TRBJ1-6	CASTSGQSYNSPLHF	TGTGCCAGCACCTCGGGACAGAGTTATAATTCACCCCTCCACTTT
15	TRBV4-1	hyperexpanded	.	TRBJ1-1	CASSQEWQGYTEAFF	TGCGCCAGCAGCCAAGAGTGGCAGGGCTACACTGAAGCTTTCTTT
15	TRBV19	.	.	TRBJ1-1	CASSISIGRNTEAFF	TGTGCCAGTAGTATCTCGATAGGGCGGAACACTGAAGCTTTCTTT
13	TRBV10-1	few	.	TRBJ2-7	CASSDPGSYEQYF	TGCGCCAGCAGTGATCCAGGGTCCTACGAGCAGTACTTC
14	TRBV2	.	TRBD1	TRBJ1-2	CASSEGQDYYGYTF	TGTGCCAGCAGTGAGGGACAGGACTACTATGGCTACACCTTC